This T cell receptor (beta chain) emerged from a study of T cell responses to AZD1222 COVID-19 vaccine. General study points: Every sample of the repertoires postdated the peak T cell response. Females made up more of the donors, who were largely white British, and clonal diversity may have come out too low. Spike as a whole was targeted by vaccine-associated CD4 TCRs, dominant at 160-218 and 743-854. Spike-specific TCR breadth and depth went up after people got two AZD1222 doses.

TCRdb's table, derived via immunoSEQ multiplex PCR, lists solely in-frame clones and lacks some. The sample holds some 130,000 clones, around 90% seen once. As for this clone: Antigen specificity is unknown.

The CDR3 runs to 15 residues. The J gene is TRBJ1-4, the V gene TRBV21-1; TRBD1, the D gene given by the table, was not confirmed from the DNA. TRBV21-1 is assigned pseudogene status. The specimen was peripheral blood, collected on day 0 of AZD1222 vaccination. The clonotype originates from an adult in good health. CDR3 residues: CASSKVPGDKEKLFF. The CDR3 DNA reads as TGTGCCAGCAGCAAAGTTCCAGGCGACAAGGAAAAACTGTTTTTT.